The source of this T cell receptor (beta chain) is a study of Graves' ophthalmopathy and Graves' hyperthyroidism. Study overall: Over 18 months of follow-up, stable hyperthyroidism required that no ophthalmopathy appear.

RNA transcripts served as template for amplifying TCR beta CDR3 sequences. The library came from an HTBI-primed first-round RT-PCR and a second-round multiplex PCR. Using its own MiXCR run on the multiplex PCR reads, TCRdb lists one record per CDR3 protein. The sample includes 500,000 to 700,000 distinct CDR3 sequences, about 35% of them seen just once. A word on this clonotype: Its cognate antigen is unknown. A junction end diverges from the germline sequence, so it may reflect a read error.

Points from the study as a whole: The authors also found most expanded thyroid clonotypes above 0.001 frequency in blood.

The CDR3 covers 13 residues. From germline, CDR1 is SEHNR and CDR2 FQNEAQ (reference sequence). Source material: peripheral blood or thyroid tissue (not recorded which). The sequence came from an adult man with Graves' hyperthyroidism. This rearrangement joins TRBV7-9 to TRBJ2-5; D call uncertain. The CDR3: CASSHDLNNEQSF. The CDR3 DNA follows: TGTGCCAGCAGCCATGACTTAAACAATGAGCAGTCCTTC.